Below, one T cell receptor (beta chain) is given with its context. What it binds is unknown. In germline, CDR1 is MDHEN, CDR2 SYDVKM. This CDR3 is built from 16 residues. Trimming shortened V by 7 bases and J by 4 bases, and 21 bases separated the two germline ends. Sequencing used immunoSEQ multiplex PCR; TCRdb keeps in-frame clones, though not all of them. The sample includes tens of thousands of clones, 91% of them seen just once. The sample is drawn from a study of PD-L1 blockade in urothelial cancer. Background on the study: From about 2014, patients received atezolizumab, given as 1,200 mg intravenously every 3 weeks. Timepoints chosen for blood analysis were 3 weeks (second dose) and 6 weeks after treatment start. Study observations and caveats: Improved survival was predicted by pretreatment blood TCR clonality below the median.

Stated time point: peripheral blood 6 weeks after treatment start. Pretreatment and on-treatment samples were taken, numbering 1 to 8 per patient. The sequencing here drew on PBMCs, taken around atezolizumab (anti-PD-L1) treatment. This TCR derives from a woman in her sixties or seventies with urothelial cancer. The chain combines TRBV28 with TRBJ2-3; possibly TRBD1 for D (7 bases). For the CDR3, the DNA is TGTGCCAGCACCGAAGGGGGGCGAGGGGGCGCAGATACGCAGTATTTT. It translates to CASTEGGRGGADTQYF.